One T cell receptor beta chain is described in this entry. It lacks a known antigen. One base away there is no much larger clone; base qualities are not given. This entry comes from a study of blood T cell repertoires in COVID-19 (TCRdb year 2020). The study in broad terms: Samples from collaborators originated in the United States, Italy and Spain and spanned both the acute and convalescent phases of COVID-19. Nearly every sample came with metadata listing a de-identified subject ID, COVID-19 status, age in years and sex. The material from the prospective study consisted of cDNA or gDNA derived from T cells, B-cell-depleted T cells, or PBMCs. The repertoires were released in a freely available public database meant as a resource for research on the immune response to SARS-CoV-2. The dataset comprised deeply sampled blood TCRbeta repertoires from subjects exposed to, actively infected with, or recovered from COVID-19. Samples were obtained from the ongoing ImmuneRACE study (first 160 participants) and from about 1,300 subjects provided by 6 global collaborators. HLA class I and class II types, where available, came from metadata supplied by the sample provider rather than from assay-based typing.

Each collaborating institution followed its own protocols to collect whole blood in K2EDTA tubes. For TCRbeta analysis, collaborator samples were shipped as frozen whole blood, as isolated PBMCs, or as DNA extracted from either sample type. CDR1 KGHDR and CDR2 SFDVKD are derived from the germline V gene. V lost 2 bases and J lost 10 bases; the stretch between them is 14 bases long. The CDR3 spans 14 residues, from the cysteine through the phenylalanine. CDR3 DNA is the only sequence kept; it has 42 bases, read in frame from the first base. Summary of the overall study and its limitations: Clinical and demographic metadata were provided uncurated, with the amount varying by source and participant.

TCRbeta CDR3 regions were amplified from genomic DNA by means of the immunoSEQ Assay, a bias-controlled multiplex PCR. The source study handled its data this way. Nucleated cell counts per sample were estimated from amplification of reference gene primers within the assay. To quantify the absolute abundance of each unique TCRbeta CDR3 rearrangement, sequence reads were collapsed and filtered. For each sample, productive Simpson clonality was calculated by taking the square root of Simpson's diversity index across productive rearrangements. TCRdb retrieved this table from immuneACCESS and kept in-frame rearrangements only. Not all clones are present; in checked studies, unresolved V genes account for under half, and no reason is known for the remainder. That table supplies the V and J calls and clone size; D and trimming were determined from the DNA. The sample yields roughly 40,000 clones; roughly 80% were counted once. The ten biggest clones cover about 29% of the sample.

The clonotype comes from a man older than 75 with active or convalescent COVID-19. The chain is made from TRBV24-1 and TRBJ2-1; no D gene can be assigned with confidence. The specimen sequenced was peripheral blood. CDR3 reads: CATSDSTTSWEQFF. The DNA sequence reads TGTGCCACCAGTGATTCCACGACTTCTTGGGAGCAGTTCTTC.